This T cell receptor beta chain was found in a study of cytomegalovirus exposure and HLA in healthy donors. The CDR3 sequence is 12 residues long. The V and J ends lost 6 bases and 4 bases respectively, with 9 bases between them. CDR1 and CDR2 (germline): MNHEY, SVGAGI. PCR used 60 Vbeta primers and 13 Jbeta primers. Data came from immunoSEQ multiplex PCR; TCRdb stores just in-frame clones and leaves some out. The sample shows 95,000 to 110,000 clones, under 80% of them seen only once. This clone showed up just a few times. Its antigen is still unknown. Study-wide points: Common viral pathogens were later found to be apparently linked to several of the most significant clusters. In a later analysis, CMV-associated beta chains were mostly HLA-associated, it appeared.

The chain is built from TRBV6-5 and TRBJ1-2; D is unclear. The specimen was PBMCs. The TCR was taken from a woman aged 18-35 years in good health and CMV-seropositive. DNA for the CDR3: TGTGCCAGCAGGAGCGTGAGCTATGGCTACACCTTC. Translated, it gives CASRSVSYGYTF.